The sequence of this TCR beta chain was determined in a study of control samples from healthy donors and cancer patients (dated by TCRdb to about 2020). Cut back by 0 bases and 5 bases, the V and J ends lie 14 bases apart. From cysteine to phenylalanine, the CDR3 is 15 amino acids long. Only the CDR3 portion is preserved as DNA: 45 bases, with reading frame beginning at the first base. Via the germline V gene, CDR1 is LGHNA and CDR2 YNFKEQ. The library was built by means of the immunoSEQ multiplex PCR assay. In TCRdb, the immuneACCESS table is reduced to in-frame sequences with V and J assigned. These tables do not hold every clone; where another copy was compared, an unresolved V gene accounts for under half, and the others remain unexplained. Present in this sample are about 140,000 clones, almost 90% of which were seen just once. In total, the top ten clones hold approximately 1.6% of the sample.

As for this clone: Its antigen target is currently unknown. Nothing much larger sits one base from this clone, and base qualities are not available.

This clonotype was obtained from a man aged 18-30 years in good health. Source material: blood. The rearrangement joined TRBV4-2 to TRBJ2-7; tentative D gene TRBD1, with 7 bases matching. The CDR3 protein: CASSQEEGATDEQYF. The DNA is TGTGCCAGCAGCCAAGAGGAGGGGGCAACCGACGAGCAGTACTTC.